This passage covers 21 T cell receptor beta chains from one sample sequenced in a study of post-analysis software for immune sequencing data. Whole-study results and caveats: Roughly 5 TRBV segments, TRBV5-6, TRBV5-1 and TRBV20-1 among them, were found more frequent in patients than controls.

Antigens of these TCRs are unknown. Tagging with unique molecular identifiers was a feature of the TCR beta cDNA libraries. TCRdb reanalysed the PCR reads using MiXCR and keeps one entry per CDR3 protein. The sample holds hundreds of thousands of distinct CDR3 sequences, 25% to 30% seen once. The sequenced sample consisted of blood. These receptors came from a girl aged 5-17 years with multiple sclerosis.

In regard to this clonotype: The junction and the germline gene differ at one end; a read error may be behind it. The chain joins TRBV5-1 to TRBJ2-2; TRBD2 matches 11 bases. The CDR3 runs 15 residues. CDR1 is SGHRS and CDR2 is YFSETQ in the germline V gene. The DNA for the CDR3 is TGTGCCAGCAGCTTACTAGCGGGAGACACCGGGGAGCTGTTTTTT. It specifies CASSLLAGDTGELFF.

V gene TRBV12-3 or TRBV12-4 combines with J gene TRBJ1-4, with D tentatively TRBD1 (5 bases). The germline V and J ends were trimmed by 6 bases and 5 bases, with 16 bases remaining between them. This CDR3 has 15 amino acids. This chain's CDR3 is CASSSDSRWNEKLFF. DNA for the CDR3: TGTGCCAGCAGCTCCGACAGTCGGTGGAATGAAAAACTGTTTTTT.

The chain combines TRBV4-3 with TRBJ2-1; 7 positions match TRBD2. CDR1 is LGHNA, CDR2 YSLEER, per germline. The V and J ends lost 0 bases and 4 bases, in that order; junction bases with no gene match: 3. The CDR3 sequence is 15 residues long. The CDR3 DNA follows: TGCGCCAGCAGCCAAGAGCTAGCGGATTACAATGAGCAGTTCTTC. The encoded protein is CASSQELADYNEQFF.

This clonotype was counted only a few times. This sequence joins TRBV20-1 and TRBJ2-5, with D tentatively TRBD2 (6 bases). With 6 bases removed from V and 4 bases from J, the gap between germline ends came to 24 bases. The CDR3 is made up of 16 amino acids. Germline V lookup: CDR1 DFQATT, CDR2 SNEGSKA (reference sequence). The CDR3 reads CSARYGGRARGETQYF. In DNA form, the CDR3 reads TGCAGTGCAAGATACGGGGGACGGGCGCGGGGAGAGACCCAGTACTTC.

The V and J genes are TRBV20-1 and TRBJ2-7; a possible D gene is TRBD2 (6 bases). V lost 6 bases and J lost 0, with 18 bases in between. Germline V gives CDR1 DFQATT, CDR2 SNEGSKA (reference sequence). The CDR3 is 15 amino acids. This CDR3 is CSAIPRDLNSYEQYF. In nucleotides, the CDR3 is TGCAGTGCCATCCCCCGGGACTTGAACTCCTACGAGCAGTACTTC.

The chain employs TRBV3-1 and TRBJ2-5, with a possible D match to TRBD2 (6 bases). Trimming left V 3 bases short and J 5 bases short, with 22 bases between. Germline lookup yields CDR1 LGHDT and CDR2 YNNKEL (reference sequence). The CDR3 has 17 amino acids. The CDR3 sequence: CASSHLTGSFIGETQYF. In DNA, the CDR3 is TGTGCCAGCAGCCATCTTACCGGGAGCTTCATCGGGGAGACCCAGTACTTC.

This clonotype was counted only a few times. This chain links TRBV2 with TRBJ1-2, with 7 bases that match TRBD1. Germline values: CDR1 SNHLY, CDR2 FYNNEI. This CDR3 contains 13 residues. After removal of 8 bases from V and 4 bases from J, the junction contained 7 bases not matched to a gene. This chain's CDR3 is CASYKGTAYGYTF. Here the CDR3 DNA reads TGTGCCAGCTATAAAGGGACAGCCTATGGCTACACCTTC. Drawing the rest from reference TRBV2 and TRBJ1-2, the complete variable domain is EPEVTQTPSHQVTQMGQEVILRCVPISNHLYFYWYRQILGQKVEFLVSFYNNEISEKSEIFDDQFSVERPDGSNFTLKIRSTKLEDSAMYFCASYKGTAYGYTFGSGTRLTVV.

The chain is built from TRBV20-1 and TRBJ2-6; D ambiguous. V was trimmed by 5 bases and J by 0 bases, leaving 17 bases between them. This CDR3 region has 17 residues. Germline lookup yields CDR1 DFQATT and CDR2 SNEGSKA (reference sequence). CDR3 DNA: TGCAGTGCTCACCGGAGCTTACTACGCTCTGGGGCCAACGTCCTGACTTTC. Protein product: CSAHRSLLRSGANVLTF.

A few counts support this clonotype. The chain joins TRBV5-1 to TRBJ2-5; a weak D match, TRBD1 (6 bases). Looked up from germline, CDR1 is SGHRS and CDR2 is YFSETQ. CDR3 length equals 14 residues. V was pared by 2 bases and J by 4 bases, with 12 bases between. The CDR3 DNA sequence: TGCGCCAGCAGCTTAGGACAGCTCGGAGAGACCCAGTACTTC. Translated, it gives CASSLGQLGETQYF. Full variable domain (remainder filled in from reference TRBV5-1 and TRBJ2-5): KAGVTQTPRYLIKTRGQQVTLSCSPISGHRSVSWYQQTPGQGLQFLFEYFSETQRNKGNFPGRFSGRQFSNSRSEMNVSTLELGDSALYLCASSLGQLGETQYFGPGTRLLVL.

DNA for the CDR3: TGCAGTGCTCTGACACCCACTCCTAACTATGGCTACACCTTC. The encoded protein is CSALTPTPNYGYTF. This chain links TRBV20-1 with TRBJ1-2; D is unresolved. The ends were cut back, 5 bases at V and 0 bases at J, with 13 bases in the middle. The germline V gene has CDR1 DFQATT and CDR2 SNEGSKA (reference sequence). The length of the CDR3 is 14 residues.

The chain has TRBV29-1 and TRBJ1-1, with D perhaps matching TRBD1 (5 bases). Germline V gene lookup returns CDR1 SQVTM and CDR2 ANQGSEA. This CDR3 spans 13 amino acids. V lost 8 bases and J lost 4, with 17 bases in between. The CDR3 sequence: CSTRTGTATEAFF. The CDR3 DNA reads TGCAGCACTAGGACGGGGACCGCCACTGAAGCTTTCTTT.

This clonotype was seen only a few times. The J gene is TRBJ2-3, the V gene TRBV10-3, with 8 bases aligning to TRBD2. Germline V gene sequence: CDR1 ENHRY, CDR2 SYGVKD. The CDR3 has 17 amino acids. V trimming: 5 bases; J trimming: 4 bases; junction bases outside the gene matches: 14. DNA for the CDR3: TGTGCCATCAGTCTGAGTGTGGCGGGGGGCACTTCAGATACGCAGTATTTT. It yields the protein CAISLSVAGGTSDTQYF.

This clonotype was found many times. This chain links TRBV7-2 with TRBJ2-5, with 10 bases identical to TRBD1. The CDR3 is 14 residues long. Germline CDR1 is SGHTA and CDR2 is FQGNSA. V was pared by 5 bases and J by 4 bases, with 4 bases of the junction left unmatched. As DNA, the CDR3 is TGTGCCAGCAGCCCGACAGGGGGCCGAGAGACCCAGTACTTC. Residues: CASSPTGGRETQYF. The complete variable domain, with remaining parts taken from reference TRBV7-2 and TRBJ2-5, reads GAGVSQSPSNKVTEKGKDVELRCDPISGHTALYWYRQSLGQGLEFLIYFQGNSAPDKSGLPSDRFSAERTGGSVSTLTIQRTQQEDSAVYLCASSPTGGRETQYFGPGTRLLVL.

The chain couples TRBV4-2 to TRBJ1-5; tentatively, D is TRBD1 (5 bases). This CDR3 region has 15 residues. Trimming removed 0 bases at V and 5 bases at J, with 11 bases between. The germline gives CDR1 LGHNA, CDR2 YNFKEQ. As DNA, the CDR3 is TGTGCCAGCAGCCAAGACGGGGACCCCCATCAGCCCCAGCATTTT. It translates to CASSQDGDPHQPQHF.

The sample holds a few counts of this clonotype. This rearrangement joins TRBV3-1 to TRBJ2-1; 11 bases map to TRBD1. The CDR3 extends over 14 amino acids. Germline assignment: CDR1 LGHDT and CDR2 YNNKEL (reference sequence). The V segment lost 3 bases and the J segment 9 bases; nucleotides outside the gene matches: 4. The CDR3 reads CASSQGQGVAEQFF. CDR3 coding DNA: TGTGCCAGCAGCCAGGGACAGGGGGTTGCTGAGCAGTTCTTC.

Ten or more counts support this clonotype. The chain is built from TRBV15 and TRBJ2-1, with 9 bases identical to TRBD2. Germline V gives CDR1 LNHNV, CDR2 YYDKDF (reference sequence). The CDR3 spans 15 residues. The V segment lost 0 bases and the J segment 9 bases; nucleotides outside the gene matches: 6. The CDR3 DNA reads TGTGCCACCAGCAGAGATCGGCGGGGGGGGACTGAGCAGTTCTTC. It encodes CATSRDRRGGTEQFF. Drawing the rest from reference TRBV15 and TRBJ2-1, the complete variable domain is DAMVIQNPRYQVTQFGKPVTLSCSQTLNHNVMYWYQQKSSQAPKLLFHYYDKDFNNEADTPDNFQSRRPNTSFCFLDIRSPGLGDTAMYLCATSRDRRGGTEQFFGPGTRLTVL.

This chain links TRBV7-2 with TRBJ1-2; a possible D gene is TRBD1 (6 bases). CDR1 is SGHTA, CDR2 FQGNSA, per germline. V was cut by 0 bases and J by 8 bases, with 13 bases left in between. The CDR3 totals 14 residues. CDR3 residues: CASSLALTGTGYTF. Here the CDR3 DNA reads TGTGCCAGCAGCTTAGCGCTAACAGGGACCGGCTACACCTTC.

The CDR3 sequence: CASSYGDHPSYEQYF. The CDR3 DNA sequence: TGTGCCAGCAGTTATGGGGACCACCCCTCCTACGAGCAGTACTTC. The V gene is TRBV6-6, the J gene TRBJ2-7; D is possibly TRBD1 or TRBD2 (5 bases each). CDR3 length equals 15 residues. CDR1 is MNHNY, CDR2 SVGAGI, per germline (reference sequence). V was trimmed by 3 bases and J by 0 bases, leaving 12 bases between them.

This clonotype came up many times. The chain employs TRBV7-2 and TRBJ2-5; D gene uncertain. Germline CDR1 and CDR2: SGHTA and FQGNSA. Trimming took 4 bases from V and 2 from J, leaving 11 bases between them. The CDR3 totals 14 residues. CDR3 DNA: TGTGCCAGCAGCTATTACTTTAAGCAAGAGACCCAGTACTTC. This sequence encodes CASSYYFKQETQYF.

This clonotype appeared a few times. This chain joins TRBV20-1 and TRBJ2-1; D possibly matches TRBD1 or TRBD2 (5 bases each). CDR1 is DFQATT and CDR2 is SNEGSKA in the germline V gene (reference sequence). This CDR3 contains 14 residues. V lost 6 bases and J lost 7, with 19 bases in between. The CDR3, as DNA: TGCAGTGCCGCCTTGGGGGTCACTCGGAATGAGCAGTTCTTC. Translation gives CSAALGVTRNEQFF.

The V gene is TRBV11-2, the J gene TRBJ2-1; 9 nucleotides align to TRBD2. V shed 8 bases, J shed 4 bases, and the junction held 12 bases outside the gene matches. Germline loops: CDR1 SGHAT, CDR2 FQNNGV. This CDR3 has 16 residues. This chain's CDR3 is CASSRLAVGLYNEQFF. CDR3 DNA sequence: TGTGCCAGCTCCCGACTAGCGGTAGGTTTGTACAATGAGCAGTTCTTC.